The clone carrying this T cell receptor beta chain showed up just a few times. Germline CDR1 and CDR2: KGHDR and SFDVKD. The CDR3 sequence is 15 residues long. After removal of 4 bases from V and 4 bases from J, the junction contained 6 bases not matched to a gene. The data were obtained in a study of regulatory T cells in long-lasting Graves disease. According to the study, TCR beta libraries were built with iRepertoire HTBI primers and CDR3-region Arm-PCR. TCRdb passed the multiplex PCR reads through MiXCR, listing each CDR3 protein once. The sample consists of about 430,000 distinct CDR3 sequences, about 15% of them appearing once. Described time point: newly diagnosed GD, antithyroid drugs for less than 3 months. PBMC RNA was the source of the TCR library. Separately, the same data were catalogued under a study of T cells in Graves' hyperthyroidism and ophthalmopathy. That work contributes: Not enrolled were patients with uncontrolled infection, other autoimmune disease, pregnancy or lactation. First-round RT-PCR targeting the TCR CDR3 was performed with the HTBI primer set.

The clonotype originates from a woman between 40 and 55 years old with Graves disease. Sequences were derived from peripheral blood mononuclear cells (PBMCs), sampled at new diagnosis, from a patient treated with antithyroid drugs. The chain employs TRBV24-1 and TRBJ2-3; TRBD2 matches 8 bases. CDR3 sequence reads: CATSDLGLDPDTQYF. The CDR3 DNA is TGTGCCACCAGTGACCTGGGACTAGACCCAGATACGCAGTATTTT.